This T cell receptor beta chain was obtained from a study of blood T cell repertoires in COVID-19. Study in general: The samples span acute and convalescent COVID-19 from the United States, Italy and Spain. Sources were T cells, B-cell-depleted T cells, or PBMCs; the material itself was cDNA or gDNA.

In the authors' methods: Reference gene primers were amplified, and this amplification served to estimate nucleated cell counts. Measured with immunoSEQ multiplex PCR; TCRdb has only the in-frame clones, and not every one. V, J and clone size are those of that table, while D and trimming were read from the DNA. The data contain tens of thousands of clones, 70% to 90% of them seen just once; the ten biggest clones take up 10% to 15%. The V and J ends lost 4 bases and 4 bases, in that order; junction bases with no gene match: 3. CDR3 length: 13 amino acids. Germline loops: CDR1 SGHTA, CDR2 FQGNSA. The chain is built from TRBV7-2 and TRBJ1-2; 7 nucleotides align to TRBD1. What was sequenced was peripheral blood. The source is an elderly man with acute or convalescent COVID-19. CDR3 residues: CASSSPGGYGYTF. In DNA, the CDR3 is TGTGCCAGCAGCTCCCCAGGGGGCTATGGCTACACCTTC. Complete variable domain (other parts from reference TRBV7-2 and TRBJ1-2): GAGVSQSPSNKVTEKGKDVELRCDPISGHTALYWYRQSLGQGLEFLIYFQGNSAPDKSGLPSDRFSAERTGGSVSTLTIQRTQQEDSAVYLCASSSPGGYGYTFGSGTRLTVV.